This TCR beta chain comes out of a study of cytomegalovirus exposure and HLA in healthy donors. Study in general: The study's early data release held approximately 91 million unique TCRs from HLA-typed donors. Study-wide findings and caveats: Roughly 170 TCR beta chains were listed as cytomegalovirus-associated. When a later analysis was performed, an Asian-associated ancestry cluster reportedly had fewer N-insertions than the roughly 640-donor mean.

The germline gives CDR1 SGDLS, CDR2 YYNGEE. After removal of 0 bases from V and 2 bases from J, the junction contained 8 bases not matched to a gene. This CDR3 is built from 17 residues. With regard to this clone: Antigen: not known.

Both 60 Vbeta primers and 13 Jbeta primers went into the PCR. Profiled with immunoSEQ multiplex PCR; TCRdb holds only in-frame clones, not every one. The sample data list more than 100,000 clones. This clonotype was obtained from a man between 18 and 29 years old in good health and CMV-seronegative. This chain links TRBV9 with TRBJ2-1; 7 bases match TRBD1. The sequencing sample was made of PBMCs. Here the CDR3 DNA reads TGTGCCAGCAGCGTAGGCCTAACCGGGACAGCCTACAATGAGCAGTTCTTC. It yields the protein CASSVGLTGTAYNEQFF.